The sequence of this T cell receptor (beta chain) was determined in a study of long-term antiretroviral therapy in people with HIV. With survey level as its setting, the immunoSEQ assay was v3.0. Per-sample sequencing targets were roughly 40,000-50,000 T-cell genomes. TCRdb's table, derived via immunoSEQ multiplex PCR, lists solely in-frame clones and lacks some. The table has under 40,000 clones, 70% to 90% seen once. To note about this clone: Antigen specificity is unknown.

Study-wide points: HIV repertoires covered narrower CDR3 length ranges than controls did. Blood draws took place between about 2004 and 2018 and possibly involved older ART regimens. Across all time points, the repertoire was dominated by clones that expanded before ART.

CDR1 is LGHNT and CDR2 is FRNRAP in the germline V gene. The CDR3 covers 15 residues. V lost 3 bases, J lost 0 bases, and 8 bases lay in between. This chain uses TRBV12-5 with TRBJ1-4, with unresolved D. The sequence was obtained from a woman younger than 45 with HIV. The starting material was unsorted PBMCs, obtained just under 2.9 years before starting antiretroviral therapy. DNA for the CDR3: TGTGCTAGTGGTTTCCACCTTGCAACTAATGAAAAACTGTTTTTT. It encodes CASGFHLATNEKLFF.